The present T cell receptor (beta chain) was sequenced within a study of blood T cell repertoires in COVID-19 (dated by TCRdb to 2020 to 2022). About the full investigation: Samples covering the acute and convalescent phases of COVID-19 were provided by collaborators in the United States, Italy and Spain. The material from the prospective study consisted of cDNA or gDNA derived from T cells, B-cell-depleted T cells, or PBMCs. Subjects who had been exposed to COVID-19, were actively infected with it, or had recovered from it provided the deeply sampled blood TCRbeta repertoires that made up the dataset. The repertoires were released in a freely available public database meant as a resource for research on the immune response to SARS-CoV-2. The samples were drawn from two sources: the first 160 participants of the ongoing ImmuneRACE study, and 1,200 or so subjects contributed by 6 global collaborators. The sample metadata nearly always contained a de-identified subject ID, COVID-19 status, age in years and sex. Where available, HLA class I and class II types were taken from metadata supplied by the sample provider and were not determined by assay-based typing. The investigation overall reported the following: How much clinical and demographic metadata was included differed by source and by participant, and the metadata was provided uncurated.

The cysteine opens and the phenylalanine closes a CDR3 of 14 amino acids. CDR3 DNA only is kept here, 42 bases in frame from base 1. V loses 0 bases of germline sequence and J loses 6 bases, and the interval between the two ends is 9 bases. The germline V gene encodes CDR1 ENHRY and CDR2 SYGVKD. TCRbeta CDR3 regions were amplified from genomic DNA using the immunoSEQ Assay, a bias-controlled multiplex PCR. Per the original workflow: Within the assay, amplification of reference gene primers was used to estimate how many nucleated cells each sample contained. Sequence reads were collapsed and filtered to measure the absolute abundance of every unique TCRbeta CDR3 rearrangement. For each sample, productive Simpson clonality was calculated by taking the square root of Simpson's diversity index across productive rearrangements. The clones in this table, taken by TCRdb from immuneACCESS, are in-frame only. Not every clone is retained; where verified, under half of the shortfall comes from an unresolved V gene, and the cause of the rest is unknown. The DNA was the basis for D and trimming; V, J and clone size are from that table. The sample table contains more than 95,000 clones; only one count was recorded for just under 85% of them. The ten biggest clones cover around 7.6% of the sample.

With respect to this clone: Which antigen it targets is not known. Base-call qualities are not available, and no considerably larger clone is one nucleotide away.

Collaborating institutions collected whole blood in K2EDTA tubes following their own protocols. Collaborator samples were shipped for TCRbeta analysis as frozen whole blood, isolated PBMCs, or DNA extracted from either sample type. Sequenced: peripheral blood. The clonotype was recovered from a man between 65 and 85 years old with active or convalescent COVID-19. The chain is made from TRBV10-3 and TRBJ1-5; tentative D gene TRBD1, with 6 bases matching. The nucleotides read TGTGCCATCAGTGAGTCCCGGGACACTCAGCCCCAGCATTTT. The translation is CAISESRDTQPQHF.